The TCR beta chain under discussion was sequenced for a study of T cell responses to AZD1222 COVID-19 vaccine. Notes on the study in general: Increases in Spike-specific TCR breadth and depth were seen after two AZD1222 doses. Spike was spanned by vaccine-associated CD4 TCRs, which were dominant at 160-218 and 743-854. Seropositive AZD1222 recipients at baseline numbered only five to seven. Most donors were white British, females outnumbered males, and clonal diversity was possibly underestimated.

CDR1 is KGHSH and CDR2 is LQKENI in the germline V gene. The CDR3 has 16 amino acids. V gave up 1 base and J gave up 8 bases, with 17 bases separating them. Sequencing used immunoSEQ multiplex PCR; TCRdb keeps in-frame clones, though not all of them. The profile shows approximately 140,000 clones, 93% of them singletons. This clone showed up just once. Its antigen is currently unknown. The chain couples TRBV18 to TRBJ1-4; D gene unclear. This sequence was found in an adult in good health. Sequences were derived from peripheral blood, sampled on day 0 of AZD1222 vaccination. CDR3 bases: TGTGCCAGCTCACCACTAAAGACGGCCCCATTCGAAAAACTGTTTTTT. Its translation: CASSPLKTAPFEKLFF. Combining the CDR3 with reference TRBV18 and TRBJ1-4 gives the whole variable domain NAGVMQNPRHLVRRRGQEARLRCSPMKGHSHVYWYRQLPEEGLKFMVYLQKENIIDESGMPKERFSAEFPKEGPSILRIQQVVRGDSAAYFCASSPLKTAPFEKLFFGSGTQLSVL.